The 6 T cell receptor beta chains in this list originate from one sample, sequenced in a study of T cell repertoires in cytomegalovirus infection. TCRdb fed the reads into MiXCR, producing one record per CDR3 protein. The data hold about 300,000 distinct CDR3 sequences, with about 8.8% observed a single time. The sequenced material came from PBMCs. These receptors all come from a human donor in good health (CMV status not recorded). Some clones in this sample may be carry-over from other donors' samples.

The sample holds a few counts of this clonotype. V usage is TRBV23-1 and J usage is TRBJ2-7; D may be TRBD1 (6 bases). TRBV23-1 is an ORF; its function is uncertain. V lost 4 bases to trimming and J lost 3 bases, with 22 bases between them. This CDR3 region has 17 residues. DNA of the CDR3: TGCGCCAGCAGTCTTTCGAGCCGGACAGAAGTTCGCTACGAGCAGTACGTC. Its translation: CASSLSSRTEVRYEQYV.

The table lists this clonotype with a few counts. DNA for the CDR3: TGCAGCGTTGTGGCGGAAACCGGGGAGCTGTTTTTT. Translated: CSVVAETGELFF. The J gene is TRBJ2-2, the V gene TRBV29-1; D gene unclear. Deletions cut 4 bases from V and 5 bases from J, with 8 bases between. The CDR3 length is 12 residues. The germline gives CDR1 SQVTM, CDR2 ANQGSEA.

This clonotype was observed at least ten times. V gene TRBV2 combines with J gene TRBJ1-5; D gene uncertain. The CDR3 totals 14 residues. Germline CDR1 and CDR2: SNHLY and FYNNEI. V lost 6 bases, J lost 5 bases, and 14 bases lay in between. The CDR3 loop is CASRVDGDYQPQHF. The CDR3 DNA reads TGTGCCAGCAGAGTAGACGGAGATTATCAGCCCCAGCATTTT.

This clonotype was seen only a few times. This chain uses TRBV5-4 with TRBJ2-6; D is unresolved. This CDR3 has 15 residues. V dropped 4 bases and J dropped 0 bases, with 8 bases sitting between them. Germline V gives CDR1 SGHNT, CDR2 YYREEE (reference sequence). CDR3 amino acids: CASSPGPSGANVLTF. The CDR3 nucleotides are TGTGCCAGCAGCCCCGGTCCCTCTGGGGCCAACGTCCTGACTTTC.

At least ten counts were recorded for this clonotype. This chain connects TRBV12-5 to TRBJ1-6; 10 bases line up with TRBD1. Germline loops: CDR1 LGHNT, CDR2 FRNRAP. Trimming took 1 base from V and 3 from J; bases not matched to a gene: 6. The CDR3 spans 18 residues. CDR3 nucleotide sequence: TGTGCTAGTGGTTTGGAGACCGGGACAGGGGTCTATAATTCACCCCTCCACTTT. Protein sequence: CASGLETGTGVYNSPLHF.

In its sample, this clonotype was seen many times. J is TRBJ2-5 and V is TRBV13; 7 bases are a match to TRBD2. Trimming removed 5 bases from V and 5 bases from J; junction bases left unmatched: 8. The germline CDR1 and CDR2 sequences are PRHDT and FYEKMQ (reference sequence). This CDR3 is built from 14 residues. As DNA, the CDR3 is TGTGCCAGCAGCCGAACGGAGGGAGGGGAGACCCAGTACTTC. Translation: CASSRTEGGETQYF.